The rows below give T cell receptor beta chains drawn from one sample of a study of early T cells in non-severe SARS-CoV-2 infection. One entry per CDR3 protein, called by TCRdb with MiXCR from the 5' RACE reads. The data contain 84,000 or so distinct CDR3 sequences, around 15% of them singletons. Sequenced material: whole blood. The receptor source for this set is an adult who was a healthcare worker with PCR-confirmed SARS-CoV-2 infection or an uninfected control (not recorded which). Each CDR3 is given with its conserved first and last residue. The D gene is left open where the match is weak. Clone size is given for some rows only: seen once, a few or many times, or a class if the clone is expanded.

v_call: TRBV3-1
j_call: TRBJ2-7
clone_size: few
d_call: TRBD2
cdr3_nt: TGTGCCAGCAGCCAAGTGGGGGGGAGCGAGCAGTACTTC
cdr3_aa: CASSQVGGSEQYF

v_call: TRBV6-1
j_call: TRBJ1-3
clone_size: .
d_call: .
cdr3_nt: TGTGCCAGCAATACAGGACCTGAAAACACCATATATTTT
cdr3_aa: CASNTGPENTIYF

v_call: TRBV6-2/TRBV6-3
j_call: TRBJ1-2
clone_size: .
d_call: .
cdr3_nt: TGTGCCAGCAGAAAAGGGGACAAAAACTATGGCTACACCTTC
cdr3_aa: CASRKGDKNYGYTF

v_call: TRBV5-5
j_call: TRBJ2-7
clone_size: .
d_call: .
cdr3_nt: TGTGCCAGCATTCTGGAGGGGTCCTACGAGCAGTACTTC
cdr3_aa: CASILEGSYEQYF

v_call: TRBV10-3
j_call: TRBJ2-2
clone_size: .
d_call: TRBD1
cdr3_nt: TGTGCCACCACGCCGGGACAGTCGAACACCGGGGAGCTGTTTTTT
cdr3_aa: CATTPGQSNTGELFF

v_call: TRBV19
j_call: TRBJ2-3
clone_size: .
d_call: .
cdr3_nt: TGTGCCAGTAGTAGCCCCCGGGTCCTCACAGATACGCAGTATTTT
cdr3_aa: CASSSPRVLTDTQYF

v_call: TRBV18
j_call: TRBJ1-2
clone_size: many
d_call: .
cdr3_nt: TGTGCCAGCTCACCGGACACCTATGGCTACACCTTC
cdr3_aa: CASSPDTYGYTF

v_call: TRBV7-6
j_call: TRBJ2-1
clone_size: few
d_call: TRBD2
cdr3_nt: TGTGCCAGCAGCTTAGAGGGGCAGCGGGGGGCCGTCTACAATGAGCAGTTCTTC
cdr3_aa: CASSLEGQRGAVYNEQFF

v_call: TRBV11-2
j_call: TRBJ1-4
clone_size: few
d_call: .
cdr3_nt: TGTGCCAGCAGCACTGGGGGAGACCTTAATGAAAAACTGTTTTTT
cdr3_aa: CASSTGGDLNEKLFF

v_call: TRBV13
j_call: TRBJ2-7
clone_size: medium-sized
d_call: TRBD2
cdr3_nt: TGTGCCAGCAGTTGGCGGGGGGGCAACCGTGAGCAGTACTTC
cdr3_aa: CASSWRGGNREQYF

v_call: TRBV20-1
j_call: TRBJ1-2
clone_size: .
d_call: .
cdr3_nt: TGCAGTGCTAGAGATCACTCCCAGGCACCCAACTATGGCTACACCTTC
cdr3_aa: CSARDHSQAPNYGYTF

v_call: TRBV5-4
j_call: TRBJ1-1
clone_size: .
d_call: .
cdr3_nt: TGTGCCAGCAGCTTGGGTCCTAATGACCTGAACACTGAAGCTTTCTTT
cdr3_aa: CASSLGPNDLNTEAFF

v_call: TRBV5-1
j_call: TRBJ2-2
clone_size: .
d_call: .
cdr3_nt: TGCGCCAGCAGCTTGGCCGGCGGAACGGTCCTTGAGGAGCTGTTTTTT
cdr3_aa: CASSLAGGTVLEELFF

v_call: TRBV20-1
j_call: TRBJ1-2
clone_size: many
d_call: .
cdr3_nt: TGCAGTGCTAGAGCCGCCGGGGCGAACTATGGCTACACCTTC
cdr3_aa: CSARAAGANYGYTF

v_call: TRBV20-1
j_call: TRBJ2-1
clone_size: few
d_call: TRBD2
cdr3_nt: TGCAGTGCTATAACTAGCGGGGGGGACAATGAGCAGTTCTTC
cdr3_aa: CSAITSGGDNEQFF

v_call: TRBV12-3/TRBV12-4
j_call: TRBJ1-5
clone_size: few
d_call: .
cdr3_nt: TGTGCCAGCAGTCCCCTTTCCCCTTTGCCCCAGCATTTT
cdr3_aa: CASSPLSPLPQHF

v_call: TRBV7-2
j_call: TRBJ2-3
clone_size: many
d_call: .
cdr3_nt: TGTGCCAGCAGCTTAGGTGGTTTCCGAGATACGCAGTATTTT
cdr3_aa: CASSLGGFRDTQYF

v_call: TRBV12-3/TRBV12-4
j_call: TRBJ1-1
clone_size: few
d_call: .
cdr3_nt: TGTGCCAGCCAAAAGGACACGGGGAGACACACTGAAGCTTTCTTT
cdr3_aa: CASQKDTGRHTEAFF

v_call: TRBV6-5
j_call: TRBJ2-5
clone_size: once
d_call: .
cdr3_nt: TGTGCCAGCAGTAACCGTCGCGGGGCGATCGAGACCCAGTACTTC
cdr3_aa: CASSNRRGAIETQYF

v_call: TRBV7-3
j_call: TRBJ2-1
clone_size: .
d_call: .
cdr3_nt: TGTGCCAGCAGCCCTGGGAGGGGACAGGCCACGTTTGGTGAGCAGTTCTTC
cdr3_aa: CASSPGRGQATFGEQFF

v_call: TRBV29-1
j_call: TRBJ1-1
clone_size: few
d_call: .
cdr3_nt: TGCAGCGTTGCCGGCGAGTTGAACACTGAAGCTTTCTTT
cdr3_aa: CSVAGELNTEAFF

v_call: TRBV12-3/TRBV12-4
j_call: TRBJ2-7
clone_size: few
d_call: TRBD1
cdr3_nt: TGTGCCAGCAGTCTGACAGGGGGACCCTACGAGCAGTACTTC
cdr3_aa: CASSLTGGPYEQYF

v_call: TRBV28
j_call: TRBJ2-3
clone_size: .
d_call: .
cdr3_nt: TGTGCCAACTCCGGGAGAAATAGGCCGGATACGCAGTATTTT
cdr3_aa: CANSGRNRPDTQYF

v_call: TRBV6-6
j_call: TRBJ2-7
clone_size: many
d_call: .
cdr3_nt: TGTGCCAGCAGCTACTCAAGGGGGAGCAGCTCCTACGAGCAGTACTTC
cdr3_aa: CASSYSRGSSSYEQYF

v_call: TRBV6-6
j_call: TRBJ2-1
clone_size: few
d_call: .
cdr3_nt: TGTGCCAGCACCTCCCAGGGGCGCAGTTTGCATGAGCAGTTCTTC
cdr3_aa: CASTSQGRSLHEQFF

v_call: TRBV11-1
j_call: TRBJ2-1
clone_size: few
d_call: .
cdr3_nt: TGTGCCAGCAGTGGGCTGACCTACAATGAGCAGTTCTTC
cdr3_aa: CASSGLTYNEQFF

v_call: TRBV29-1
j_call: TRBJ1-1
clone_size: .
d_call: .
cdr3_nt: TGCAGCGTTGCCCCTCAGGCGCAGCCCACTGAAGCTTTCTTT
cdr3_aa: CSVAPQAQPTEAFF

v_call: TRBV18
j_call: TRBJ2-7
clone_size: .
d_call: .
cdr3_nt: TGTGCCAGCTCACCTAGAAACAGGGACCACGAGCAGTACTTC
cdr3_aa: CASSPRNRDHEQYF

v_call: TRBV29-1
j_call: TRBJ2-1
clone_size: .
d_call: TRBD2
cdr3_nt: TGCAGCGTTGGGGACCATCTAGCGGGGGGATTCAGTGAGCAGTTCTTC
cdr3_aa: CSVGDHLAGGFSEQFF

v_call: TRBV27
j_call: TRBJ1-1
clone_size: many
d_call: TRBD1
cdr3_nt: TGTGCCAGCAGCACGACAGGGTTTGAAGCTTTCTTT
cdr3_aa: CASSTTGFEAFF

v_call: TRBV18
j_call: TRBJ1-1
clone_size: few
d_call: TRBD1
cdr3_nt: TGTGCCAGCTCACCCTTGGACAGGGCTAACACTGAAGCTTTCTTT
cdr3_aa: CASSPLDRANTEAFF

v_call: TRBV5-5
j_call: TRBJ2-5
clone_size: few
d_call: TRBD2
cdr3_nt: TGTGCCAGCAGCCACCGGCGGGGGGGCTGGGAGACCCAGTACTTC
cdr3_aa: CASSHRRGGWETQYF

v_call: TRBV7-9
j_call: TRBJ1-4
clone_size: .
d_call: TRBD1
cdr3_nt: TGTGCCAGCAGCCGTCTACCGGGACAGGGGAATGAAAAACTGTTTTTT
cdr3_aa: CASSRLPGQGNEKLFF

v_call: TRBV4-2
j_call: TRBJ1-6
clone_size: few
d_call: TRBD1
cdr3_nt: TGTGCCAGCAGCCAGGTCTTGGGACAGAACCATAATTCACCCCTCCACTTT
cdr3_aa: CASSQVLGQNHNSPLHF

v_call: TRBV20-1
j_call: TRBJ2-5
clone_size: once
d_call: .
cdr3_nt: TGCAGTGGTCGAATTCCCGGTAAAGAGACCCAGTACTTC
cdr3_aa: CSGRIPGKETQYF

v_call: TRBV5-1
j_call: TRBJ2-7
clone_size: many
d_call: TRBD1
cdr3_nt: TGCGCCAGCAGCTTCGGACAGGGCCACTACGAGCAGTACTTC
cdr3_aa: CASSFGQGHYEQYF

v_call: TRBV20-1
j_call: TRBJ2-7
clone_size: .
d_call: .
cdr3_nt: .
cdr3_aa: CSARDSKRGFGAGSYEQYF

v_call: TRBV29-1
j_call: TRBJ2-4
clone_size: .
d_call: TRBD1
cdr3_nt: TGCAGCGCCGGAGAGGGACAGGGGGACATTCAGTACTTC
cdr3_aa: CSAGEGQGDIQYF

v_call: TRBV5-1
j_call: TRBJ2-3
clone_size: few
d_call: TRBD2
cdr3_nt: TGCGCCAGCAGCTCGACGGGGACTAGCGGGGGGCCGAGAGATACGCAGTATTTT
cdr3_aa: CASSSTGTSGGPRDTQYF

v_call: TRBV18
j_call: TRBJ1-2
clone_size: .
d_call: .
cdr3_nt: TGTGCCAGCTCACCACCGGGGGCCGAAGCTTACACCTTC
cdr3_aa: CASSPPGAEAYTF

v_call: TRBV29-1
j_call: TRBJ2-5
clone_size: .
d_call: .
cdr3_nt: TGCAGCGGTGACAGCCTCCAAGAGACCCAGTACTTC
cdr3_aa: CSGDSLQETQYF

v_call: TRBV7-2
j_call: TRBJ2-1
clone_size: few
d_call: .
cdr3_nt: TGTGCCAGCAGCTTAGGCCCACAGAGTTACAATGAGCAGTTCTTC
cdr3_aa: CASSLGPQSYNEQFF

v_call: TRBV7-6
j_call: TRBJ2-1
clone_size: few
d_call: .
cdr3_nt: TGTGCCAGCAGCCCACCTACAAGCTCCTACAATGAGCAGTTCTTC
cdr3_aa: CASSPPTSSYNEQFF

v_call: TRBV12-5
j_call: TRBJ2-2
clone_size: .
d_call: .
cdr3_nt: TGTGCTAGTGGTCCTACCGACGCGCCCAAGTCCGGGGAGCTGTTTTTT
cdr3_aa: CASGPTDAPKSGELFF

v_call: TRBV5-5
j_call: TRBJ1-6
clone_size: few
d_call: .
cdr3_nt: TGTGCCAGCAGCAATAGGACCGGTGCGAGTTCACCCCTCCACTTT
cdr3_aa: CASSNRTGASSPLHF

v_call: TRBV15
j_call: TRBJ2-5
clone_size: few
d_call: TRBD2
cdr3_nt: TGTGCCTCCGGGACTAGCGGGGGCCAAGGGTCGAGAAAGACCCAGTACTTC
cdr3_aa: CASGTSGGQGSRKTQYF

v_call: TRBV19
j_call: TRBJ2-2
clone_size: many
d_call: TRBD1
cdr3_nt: TGTGCCAGTAGTCAACTCCCAGGGGGCCGAGGGGAGCTGTTTTTT
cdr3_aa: CASSQLPGGRGELFF

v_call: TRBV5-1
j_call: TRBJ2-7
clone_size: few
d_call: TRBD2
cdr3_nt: TGCGCCAGCAGCGCGGGACTAGCGACCGAGCAGTACTTC
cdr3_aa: CASSAGLATEQYF

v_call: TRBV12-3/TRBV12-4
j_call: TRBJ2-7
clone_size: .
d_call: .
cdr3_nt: TGTGCCAGCAGTTTGGGAAGCGCCGCCGCCTACGAGCAGTACTTC
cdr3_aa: CASSLGSAAAYEQYF

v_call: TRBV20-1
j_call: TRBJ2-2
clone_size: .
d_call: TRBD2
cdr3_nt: TGCAGTGCAGCGGGGTTGCGCGACACCGGGGAGCTGTTTTTT
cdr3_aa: CSAAGLRDTGELFF

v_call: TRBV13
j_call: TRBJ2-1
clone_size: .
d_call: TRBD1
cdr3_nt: TGTGCCAGCAGCACCCGACAGGGATTATTCAATGAGCAGTTCTTC
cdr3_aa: CASSTRQGLFNEQFF

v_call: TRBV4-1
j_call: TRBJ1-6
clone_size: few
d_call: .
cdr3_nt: TGCGCCAGCAGCCAGGACACGGGGTCACCCCTCCACTTT
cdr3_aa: CASSQDTGSPLHF

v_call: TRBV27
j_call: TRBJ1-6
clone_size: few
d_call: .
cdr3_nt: TGTGCCAGCAGTCCCCCGGGCAGGGGAGTCCTCCACTTT
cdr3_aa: CASSPPGRGVLHF

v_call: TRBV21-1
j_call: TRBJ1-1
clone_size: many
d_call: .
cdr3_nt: TGTGCCAGCAGAGGGACAGCCATGAACACTGAAGCTTTCTTT
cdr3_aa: CASRGTAMNTEAFF